This T cell receptor (beta chain) appears in the sequencing data of a study of cytomegalovirus exposure and HLA in healthy donors (dated by TCRdb to 2016 to 2017). Regarding the research as a whole: According to an earlier analysis of a few hundred of the donors, about 179 million T cells yielded some 110 million unique TCR beta sequences and about 300 Gb of sequence data. About five DR-DQ haplotypes were treated as single units for association and clustering because of strong linkage in the cohort. Of the roughly 400 genotyped donors, around 81% fell in the genetic ancestry cluster associated with self-reported Caucasian donors. A later genetic analysis took genome-wide SNP genotypes for about 55% of the 666 donors and used that subset as a discovery cohort. The study combined high-throughput TCR immunosequencing, statistical association of individual TCRs with disease status, and machine learning to predict cytomegalovirus infection status. A separate validation cohort of some 130 different subjects was used in addition to the roughly 720-subject first cohort. Class I and class II HLA loci were covered by the typing at four-digit resolution. Alongside the repertoire data, information on donor age, sex, ethnicity and CMV serostatus was compiled. All discovery cohort repertoires had been generated on a single sequencing platform. The number of typed donors differed by locus: roughly 620-630 for A, B, C, DRB1 and DQB1; some 500 for DQA1; around 580 for DPA1; and some 450 for DPB1. Rather than using new phenotypic data, the later analysis identified candidate immune exposures from TCR beta sequences and from how often those sequences occurred across donors. The study used immunosequencing to profile the T cell repertoires of 600 to 850 subjects and linked those repertoires to cytomegalovirus serostatus. An earlier analysis of some 500 of the donors used high-throughput TCR beta sequencing to judge whether each TCR beta V gene segment behaved as functional or pseudogenic. A later analysis re-analyzed previously published TCR beta repertoires from roughly 690 donors and added high-resolution HLA genotyping to study TCR occurrence patterns. An early release covering just under 650 HLA-typed donors comprised about 300 gigabases of sequencing data and around 80 million unique TCR sequences. The study aimed to test whether signatures of past pathogen exposure could be identified by cataloging public T cell receptors. On average, 235,054 unique TCR beta nucleotide sequences were sequenced per donor among some 430 genotyped donors of the cohort, with roughly 18% of those sequences being non-productive.

Concerning this clone: It has no known antigen specificity. Base qualities are not recorded, but no much larger clone differs from it by a single base.

The cohort comprised hundreds of healthy bone marrow donors. At the time of sampling, every cohort member was nominally healthy, though immune exposures that went unrecorded were likely present. The donor tested CMV seropositive, placing the donor among the 290 or so seropositive members of the cohort. Each donor provided a peripheral blood sample, and peripheral blood mononuclear cells were used for TCR beta sequencing. Genomic DNA was extracted from the blood cell samples with the Qiagen DNeasy Blood Extraction Kit. The library was prepared using the immunoSEQ multiplex PCR assay. The multiplex PCR relied on a mix of 60 forward primers for TCR Vbeta segments and 13 reverse primers for TCR Jbeta segments. The CDR3 region of rearranged TCR beta genes was amplified from genomic DNA by a multiplex PCR assay. The Illumina HiSeq System was used to sequence the amplified TCR beta libraries as 87-base-pair reads. The paper's data handling went like this. A later analysis tallied roughly 80 million unique TCR beta chains across the 666 repertoires, and about 10 million of those chains were shared by two or more donors. Raw reads were error-corrected and collapsed into unique sequences by a nearest-neighbor algorithm in which closely related sequences were merged to remove PCR and sequencing errors. V, D and J gene segments were assigned by aligning CDR3 sequences to IMGT reference sequences. For a sequence to be retained, a match of at least six nucleotides to both a V gene segment and a J gene segment was required. Rearrangements were classified as productive when the CDR3 lacked stop codons and remained in frame with V and J, and all other rearrangements were classified as non-productive. CDR3 was defined according to IMGT convention as the region running from the second conserved V-encoded cysteine to the conserved J-encoded phenylalanine. Sequences without an unambiguous match to a single V gene segment were excluded from the earlier analysis of a few hundred of the donors. An earlier analysis of over 450 of the donors classified V segments as functional when productive rearrangements were above 56.7% and as segregating when the standard deviation between donors was above 5%. A statistical classification framework was built to diagnose cytomegalovirus status from the catalog of TCR beta chain sequences. A later analysis assigned V and J genes by comparing TCR nucleotide sequences with IMGT/GENE-DB human TR gene sequences. In a later analysis, CDR3 sequences and most-parsimonious VDJ recombination scenarios were assigned using the TCRdist pipeline. In a later analysis, each TCR beta chain was defined by its CDR3 amino acid sequence together with its V-gene family, and reads without a unique V-gene family were excluded. A later analysis removed 500 to 600 highly shared, low-generation-probability nucleotide sequences to deal with suspected cross-contamination and a sequencing artifact. In a later analysis, a clonal expansion index was calculated for each public chain from normalized within-repertoire ranks of inferred template counts. In a later analysis, generation probabilities were computed using a VDJ recombination model fitted to out-of-frame rearrangements, and the results were checked against IGoR. In a later analysis, hypergeometric tests were used to score TCR-TCR, TCR-HLA and TCR-CMV co-occurrence, with a repertoire-size bias correction applied to TCR pairs. To estimate false discovery rates, a later analysis permuted the HLA or CMV assignments 20 times. In a later analysis, co-occurring TCRs were grouped using DBSCAN, and TCRdist sequence similarity was added for clustering within HLA-allele-positive subsets. Co-occurrence clustering excluded repertoires with fewer than 30,000 or more than 120,000 public chains, plus five with anomalous nucleotide sharing. Drawn from immuneACCESS, this table holds only the in-frame rearrangements with V and J called that TCRdb kept. Clones are partly lost; checked studies trace under half to an unresolved V gene and leave the rest unexplained. That table furnishes V, J and clone size, whereas the DNA furnished D and trimming. The sample table contains over 90,000 clones; only one count was recorded for roughly 80% of them. 4% of the sample is in the top ten clones.

V is reduced by 7 bases and J by 6 bases, leaving a spacing of 12 bases between them. Measured from the cysteine to the phenylalanine, the CDR3 is 12 residues long. CDR3 DNA only is kept here, 36 bases in frame from base 1. CDR1 and CDR2 were assigned from the germline V gene (reference sequence) as LNHDA and SQIVND. Broad study findings and their caveats: The classifier was reported to diagnose cytomegalovirus status with high specificity and sensitivity in both the original cohort and the validation cohort. This cohort had only TCR beta chains sequenced, and the lack of alpha or paired-chain data limited which features could be detected. Several of the top co-occurrence clusters appeared to be linked to parvovirus B19, influenza, CMV and Epstein-Barr virus, according to a later analysis. Compared with equally common non-associated chains, HLA-associated TCR beta chains in a later analysis were more clonally expanded and had lower generation probabilities. Presence/absence analyses assumed roughly uniform sequencing depth across donors, an assumption that may not hold. A later genetic analysis associated a missense DCLRE1C variant with V-gene and J-gene trimming of TCR beta chains, and an independent cohort replicated the association. An earlier analysis of around 540 of the donors showed that most TCR beta V segments appeared in productive rearrangements either about 87% or about 30% of the time, which broadly matched IMGT annotations. Strong co-occurrence of HLA alleles, especially DR and DQ, made assigning TCR associations to individual alleles difficult. A few of the identified cytomegalovirus-associated TCR beta chains were confirmed in vitro to be specific for cytomegalovirus antigens. Some IMGT-functional V segments, including TRBV6-2 and TRBV6-3, could not be distinguished by the 87-base-pair reads and were therefore excluded. At a false discovery rate of 0.05, a later analysis linked fewer than 20,000 TCR beta sequences to specific HLA alleles. The authors suggested that the approach could potentially be extended to other disease states and immunological phenotypes. In a later analysis, TCR association rates were found to vary across HLA loci, with the most associated TCRs seen for DRB1 alleles and the fewest for HLA-C alleles. The sequencing pipeline was judged likely to have produced a cluster of highly shared sequence variants as a technical artifact. Because HLA typing was missing for some donors at each locus, association tests included only the typed subset. Because counts were too low, seventeen rarely observed V segments, including chromosome 9 orphons, were left out of the earlier analysis of 587 of the donors. Immune exposure information for the cohort was limited to CMV serostatus. A later genetic analysis reported fewer N-insertions in productive TCRs among donors in an Asian-associated ancestry cluster than the approximately 700-donor mean. A further reported finding was that TCR beta sequences accurately predicted the HLA-A and HLA-B alleles for most subjects in the first cohort. Correlated functional status among segregating V segments might be attributable to linkage disequilibrium, but an unknown experimental factor could not be ruled out. The study listed 164 TCR beta chains as associated with cytomegalovirus. While some public TCRs were present in many individuals, most TCR sequences turned up only very rarely across donors. Most CMV-associated TCR beta chains appeared to be HLA-restricted in a later analysis, and the HLA associations seemed to be driven largely by CMV exposure.

This chain joins TRBV19 to TRBJ1-2; the D gene cannot be resolved reliably. The sample comprised PBMCs. The sequence derives from a man in his forties or fifties in good health and CMV-seropositive. The sequenced DNA is TGTGCCAGTACCCAATACAAAGATGGCTACACCTTC. Translation gives CASTQYKDGYTF.